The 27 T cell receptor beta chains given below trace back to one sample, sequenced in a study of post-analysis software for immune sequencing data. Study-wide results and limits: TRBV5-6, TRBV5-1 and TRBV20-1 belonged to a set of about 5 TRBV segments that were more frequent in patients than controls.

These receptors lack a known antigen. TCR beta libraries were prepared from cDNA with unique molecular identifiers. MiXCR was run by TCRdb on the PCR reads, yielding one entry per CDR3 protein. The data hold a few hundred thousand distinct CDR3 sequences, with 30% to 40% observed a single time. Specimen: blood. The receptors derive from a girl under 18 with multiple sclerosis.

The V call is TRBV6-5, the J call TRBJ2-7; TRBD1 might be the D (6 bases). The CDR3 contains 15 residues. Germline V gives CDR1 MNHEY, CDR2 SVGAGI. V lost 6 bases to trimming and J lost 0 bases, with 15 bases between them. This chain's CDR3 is CASSRRGLTSYEQYF. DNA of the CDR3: TGTGCCAGCAGCCGCAGGGGCCTCACCTCCTACGAGCAGTACTTC.

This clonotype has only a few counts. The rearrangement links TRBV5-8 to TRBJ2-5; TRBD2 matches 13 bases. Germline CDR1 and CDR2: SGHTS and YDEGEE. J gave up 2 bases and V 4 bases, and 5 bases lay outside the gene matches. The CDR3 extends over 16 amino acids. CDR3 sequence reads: CASSRLAGGAQETQYF. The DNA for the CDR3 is TGTGCCAGCAGCAGACTAGCGGGGGGCGCACAAGAGACCCAGTACTTC.

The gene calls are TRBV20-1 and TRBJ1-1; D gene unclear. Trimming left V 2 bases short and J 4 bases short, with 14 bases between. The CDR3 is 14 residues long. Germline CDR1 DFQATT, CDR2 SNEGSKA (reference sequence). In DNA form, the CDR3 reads TGCAGTGCTAGACGGCCGGAGAGCCTCACTGAAGCTTTCTTT. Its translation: CSARRPESLTEAFF.

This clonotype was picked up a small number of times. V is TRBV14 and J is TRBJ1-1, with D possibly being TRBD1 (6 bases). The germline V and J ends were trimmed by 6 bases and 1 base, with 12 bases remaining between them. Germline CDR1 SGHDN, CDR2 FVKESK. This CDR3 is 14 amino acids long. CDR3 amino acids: CASSRQASNTEAFF. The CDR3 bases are TGTGCCAGCAGTCGACAGGCTTCGAACACTGAAGCTTTCTTT.

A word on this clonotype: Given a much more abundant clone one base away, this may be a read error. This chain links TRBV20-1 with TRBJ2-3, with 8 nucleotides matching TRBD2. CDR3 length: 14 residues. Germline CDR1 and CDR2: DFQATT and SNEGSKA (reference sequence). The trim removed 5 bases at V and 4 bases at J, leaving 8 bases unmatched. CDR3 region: CSARAQTSADTQYF. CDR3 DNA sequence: TGCAGTGCTCGGGCACAGACTAGCGCAGATACGCAGTATTTT.

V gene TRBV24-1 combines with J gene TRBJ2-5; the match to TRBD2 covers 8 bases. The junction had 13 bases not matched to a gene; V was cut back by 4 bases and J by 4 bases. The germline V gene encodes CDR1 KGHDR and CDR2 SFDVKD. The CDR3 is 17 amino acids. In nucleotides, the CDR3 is TGTGCCACCAGTGAGCCCGCGGGGGGCTGGTCTTCAGAGACCCAGTACTTC. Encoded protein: CATSEPAGGWSSETQYF.

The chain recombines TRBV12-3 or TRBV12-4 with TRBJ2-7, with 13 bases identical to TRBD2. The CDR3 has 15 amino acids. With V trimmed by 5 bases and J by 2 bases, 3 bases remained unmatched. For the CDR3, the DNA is TGTGCCAGCAGTCCACTAGCGGGGGGGACCTACGAGCAGTACTTC. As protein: CASSPLAGGTYEQYF.

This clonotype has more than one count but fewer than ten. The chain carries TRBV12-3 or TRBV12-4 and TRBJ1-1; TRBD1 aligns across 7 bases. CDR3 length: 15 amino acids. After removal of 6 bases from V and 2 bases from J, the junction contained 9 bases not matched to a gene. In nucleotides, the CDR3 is TGTGCCAGCAGACCCCACAGGGGACAAAACACTGAAGCTTTCTTT. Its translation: CASRPHRGQNTEAFF.

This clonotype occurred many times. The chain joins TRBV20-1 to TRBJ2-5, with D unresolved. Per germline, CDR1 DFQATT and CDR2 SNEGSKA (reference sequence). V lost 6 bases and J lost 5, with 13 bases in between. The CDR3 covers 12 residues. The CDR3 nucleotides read TGCAGTGCCAACACCGACTTGGAGACCCAGTACTTC. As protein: CSANTDLETQYF.

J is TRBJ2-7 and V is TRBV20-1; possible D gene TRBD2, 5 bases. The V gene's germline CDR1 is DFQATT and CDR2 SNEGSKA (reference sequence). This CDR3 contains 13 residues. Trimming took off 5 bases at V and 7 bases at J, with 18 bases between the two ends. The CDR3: CSAGVPGTLEQYF. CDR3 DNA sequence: TGCAGTGCTGGAGTCCCGGGAACGTTAGAGCAGTACTTC.

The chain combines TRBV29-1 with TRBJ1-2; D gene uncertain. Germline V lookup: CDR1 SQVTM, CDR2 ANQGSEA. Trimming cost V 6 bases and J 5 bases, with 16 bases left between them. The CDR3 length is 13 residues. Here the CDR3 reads CSVASGTVYGYTF. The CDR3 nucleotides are TGCAGCGTCGCGTCGGGAACGGTTTATGGCTACACCTTC.

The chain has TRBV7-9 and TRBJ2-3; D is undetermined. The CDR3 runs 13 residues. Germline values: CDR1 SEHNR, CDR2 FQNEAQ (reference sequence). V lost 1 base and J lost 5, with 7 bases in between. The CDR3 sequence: CASSLVERDTQYF. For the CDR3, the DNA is TGTGCCAGCAGCTTAGTCGAAAGAGATACGCAGTATTTT.

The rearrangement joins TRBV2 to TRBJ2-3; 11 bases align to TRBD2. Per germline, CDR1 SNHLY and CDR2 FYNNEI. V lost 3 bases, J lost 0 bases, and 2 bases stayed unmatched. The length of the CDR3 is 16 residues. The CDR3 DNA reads TGTGCCAGCAGTGACCGACTAGCGGGGAGCACAGATACGCAGTATTTT. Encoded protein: CASSDRLAGSTDTQYF.

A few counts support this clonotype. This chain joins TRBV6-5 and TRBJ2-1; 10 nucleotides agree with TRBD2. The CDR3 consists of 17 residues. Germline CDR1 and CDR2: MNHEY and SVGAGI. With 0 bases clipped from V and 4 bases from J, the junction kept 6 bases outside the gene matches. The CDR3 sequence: CASSYSIGLAAYNEQFF. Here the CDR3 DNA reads TGTGCCAGCAGTTACTCTATAGGACTAGCGGCTTACAATGAGCAGTTCTTC.

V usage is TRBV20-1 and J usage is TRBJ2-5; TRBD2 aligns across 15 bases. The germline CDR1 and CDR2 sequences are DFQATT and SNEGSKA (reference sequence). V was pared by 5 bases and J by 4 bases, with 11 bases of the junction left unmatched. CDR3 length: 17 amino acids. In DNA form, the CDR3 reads TGCAGTGCTGGCCGGGACAGGGGACTAGCGGGGGGAGAGACCCAGTACTTC. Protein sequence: CSAGRDRGLAGGETQYF.

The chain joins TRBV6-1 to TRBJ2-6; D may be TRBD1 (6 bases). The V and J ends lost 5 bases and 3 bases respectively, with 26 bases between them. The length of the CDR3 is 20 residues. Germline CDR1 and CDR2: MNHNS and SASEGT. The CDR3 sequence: CASSPGPKRSQGVGANVLTF. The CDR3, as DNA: TGTGCCAGCAGTCCGGGCCCAAAACGATCACAGGGCGTTGGGGCCAACGTCCTGACTTTC.

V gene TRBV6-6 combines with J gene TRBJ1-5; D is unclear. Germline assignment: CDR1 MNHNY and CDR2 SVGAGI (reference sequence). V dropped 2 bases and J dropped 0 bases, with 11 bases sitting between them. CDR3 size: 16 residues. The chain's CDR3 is CASSYPGRSSNQPQHF. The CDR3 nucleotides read TGTGCCAGCAGTTACCCTGGACGGTCTAGCAATCAGCCCCAGCATTTT.

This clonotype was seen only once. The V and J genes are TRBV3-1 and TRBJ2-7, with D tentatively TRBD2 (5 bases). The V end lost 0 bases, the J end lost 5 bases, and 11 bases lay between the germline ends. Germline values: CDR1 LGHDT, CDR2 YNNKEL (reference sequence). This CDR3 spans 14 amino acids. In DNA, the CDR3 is TGTGCCAGCAGCCAAGACCTAGCCCACGACGAGCAGTACTTC. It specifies CASSQDLAHDEQYF.

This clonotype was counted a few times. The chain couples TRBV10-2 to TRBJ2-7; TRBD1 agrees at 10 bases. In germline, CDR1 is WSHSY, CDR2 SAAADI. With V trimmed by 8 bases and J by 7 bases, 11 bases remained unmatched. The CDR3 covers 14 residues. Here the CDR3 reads CASRRGTGVREQYF. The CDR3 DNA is TGCGCCAGCCGGAGGGGGACAGGGGTTAGGGAGCAGTACTTC.

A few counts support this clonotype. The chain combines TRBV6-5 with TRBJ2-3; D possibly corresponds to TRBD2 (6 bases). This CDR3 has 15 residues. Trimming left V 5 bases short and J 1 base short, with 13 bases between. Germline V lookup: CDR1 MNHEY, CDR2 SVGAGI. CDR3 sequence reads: CASSRGAPGTDTQYF. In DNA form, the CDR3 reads TGTGCCAGCAGTCGCGGGGCCCCTGGCACAGATACGCAGTATTTT.

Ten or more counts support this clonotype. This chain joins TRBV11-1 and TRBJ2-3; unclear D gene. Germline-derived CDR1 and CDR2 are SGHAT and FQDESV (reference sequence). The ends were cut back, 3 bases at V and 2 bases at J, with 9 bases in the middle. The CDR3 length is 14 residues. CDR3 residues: CASSFRQSTDTQYF. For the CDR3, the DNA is TGTGCCAGCAGCTTTCGGCAGTCCACAGATACGCAGTATTTT. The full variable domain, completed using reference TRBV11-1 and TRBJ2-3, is EAEVAQSPRYKITEKSQAVAFWCDPISGHATLYWYRQILGQGPELLVQFQDESVVDDSQLPKDRFSAERLKGVDSTLKIQPAELGDSAMYLCASSFRQSTDTQYFGPGTRLTVL.

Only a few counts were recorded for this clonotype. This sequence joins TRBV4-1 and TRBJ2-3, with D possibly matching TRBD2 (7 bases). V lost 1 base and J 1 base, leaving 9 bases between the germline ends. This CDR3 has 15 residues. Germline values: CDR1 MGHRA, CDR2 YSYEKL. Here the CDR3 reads CASSQGRGRTDTQYF. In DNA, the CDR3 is TGCGCCAGCAGCCAAGGGCGGGGGCGCACAGATACGCAGTATTTT.

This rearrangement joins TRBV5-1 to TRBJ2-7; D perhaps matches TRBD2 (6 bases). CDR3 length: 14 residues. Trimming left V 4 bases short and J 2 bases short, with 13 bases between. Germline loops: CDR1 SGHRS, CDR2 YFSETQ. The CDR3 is CASSGSGDAYEQYF. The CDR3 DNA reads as TGCGCCAGCAGCGGTTCGGGGGATGCCTACGAGCAGTACTTC.

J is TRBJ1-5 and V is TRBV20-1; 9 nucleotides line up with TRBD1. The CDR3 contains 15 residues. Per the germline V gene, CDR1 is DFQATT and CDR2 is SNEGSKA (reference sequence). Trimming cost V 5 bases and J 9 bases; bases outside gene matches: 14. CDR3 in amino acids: CSAAKNLGQGAPQHF. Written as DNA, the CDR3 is TGCAGTGCTGCAAAGAATTTGGGACAGGGAGCGCCCCAGCATTTT.

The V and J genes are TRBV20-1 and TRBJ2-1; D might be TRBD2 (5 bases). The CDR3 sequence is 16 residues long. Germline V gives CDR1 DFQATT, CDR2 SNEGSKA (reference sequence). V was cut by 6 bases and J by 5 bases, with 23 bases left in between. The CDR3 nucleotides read TGCAGTGCCCCCGACCCAACTGGTACGGGAAACAATGAGCAGTTCTTC. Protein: CSAPDPTGTGNNEQFF.

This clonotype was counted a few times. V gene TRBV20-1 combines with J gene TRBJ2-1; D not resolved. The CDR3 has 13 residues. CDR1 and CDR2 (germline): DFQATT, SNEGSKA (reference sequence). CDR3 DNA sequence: TGCAGCGCGTACCTCAACGCCCCAAATGAGCAGTTCTTC. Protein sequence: CSAYLNAPNEQFF.

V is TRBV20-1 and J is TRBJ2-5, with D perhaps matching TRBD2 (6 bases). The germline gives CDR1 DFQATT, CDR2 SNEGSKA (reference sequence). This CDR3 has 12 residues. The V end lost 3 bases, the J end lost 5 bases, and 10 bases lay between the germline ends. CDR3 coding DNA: TGCAGTGCTAGTGCAGGGACTGAGACCCAGTACTTC. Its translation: CSASAGTETQYF.